A selection of T cell receptor beta chains follows, all from one sample in a study of T cells in Graves' hyperthyroidism and ophthalmopathy. TCRdb passed the multiplex PCR reads through MiXCR, listing each CDR3 protein once. Among 400,000 to 600,000 distinct CDR3 sequences listed, 15% to 20% were seen once. The specimen sequenced was blood. The receptors stem from a woman aged 25 to 39 with Graves' ophthalmopathy. The conserved cysteine and the conserved F or W are not part of the CDR3 here.

v_call: TRBV20-1
cdr3_aa: SASGQGEIRFQPQH

v_call: TRBV12-3/TRBV12-4
cdr3_aa: ASSREAQPQH

v_call: TRBV24-1
cdr3_aa: ATSDRGGRLTGELF

v_call: TRBV20-1
cdr3_aa: SAREHSNTEAF

v_call: TRBV20-1
cdr3_aa: SALGQANEQF

v_call: TRBV11-2
cdr3_aa: ASSLEPGLRSPLH

v_call: TRBV12-3/TRBV12-4
cdr3_aa: ASSFGGNSSYEQY

v_call: TRBV6-1
cdr3_aa: ASSPPGHNLWDPEAF

v_call: TRBV11-3
cdr3_aa: ASSQEGGDTGELF

v_call: TRBV15
cdr3_aa: ATDTGTSEGEQF

v_call: TRBV12-3/TRBV12-4
cdr3_aa: ASSATWGYHGYT

v_call: TRBV18
cdr3_aa: ASSPPEGVAYNEQF

v_call: TRBV11-1
cdr3_aa: ASRLRGQTNTEAF

v_call: TRBV20-1
cdr3_aa: SARSTTDTQY

v_call: TRBV5-1
cdr3_aa: ASSLGGSGGYEQY

v_call: TRBV2
cdr3_aa: ASRIRLQETQY

v_call: TRBV30
cdr3_aa: AWDPGSSYNEQF